A selection of T cell receptor beta chains follows, all from one sample in a study of cytomegalovirus exposure and HLA in healthy donors. Repertoires were generated with immunoSEQ multiplex PCR, while TCRdb's copy carries only in-frame clones and drops some. The repertoire holds approximately 170,000 clones, with about 81% as singletons. The material sequenced was PBMCs. These receptors originate from a man in his thirties or forties in good health and CMV-seropositive. Each CDR3 is given with its conserved first and last residue. D genes are given only for firm matches. Clone size is not always given. Where it is, it says once, few, many or a class for expanded clones.

d_call: .
clone_size: .
j_call: TRBJ1-2
v_call: TRBV5-1
cdr3_aa: CASSLPDYASYGYTF
cdr3_nt: TGCGCCAGCAGCTTGCCGGACTATGCCTCCTATGGCTACACCTTC

d_call: TRBD1
clone_size: .
j_call: TRBJ1-2
v_call: TRBV14
cdr3_aa: CASSHPGQGGVGGYTF
cdr3_nt: TGTGCCAGCAGCCACCCCGGACAGGGTGGAGTTGGCGGCTACACCTTC

d_call: .
clone_size: .
j_call: TRBJ2-7
v_call: TRBV18
cdr3_aa: CASSLKAAAYEQYF
cdr3_nt: TGTGCCAGCTCACTTAAGGCCGCGGCCTACGAGCAGTACTTC

d_call: TRBD2
clone_size: .
j_call: TRBJ2-5
v_call: TRBV4-1
cdr3_aa: CASSQAGGETQYF
cdr3_nt: TGCGCCAGCAGCCAAGCGGGGGGAGAGACCCAGTACTTC

d_call: .
clone_size: .
j_call: TRBJ1-1
v_call: TRBV28
cdr3_aa: CASITQGSTEAFF
cdr3_nt: TGTGCCAGCATCACCCAGGGTAGTACTGAAGCTTTCTTT

d_call: .
clone_size: .
j_call: TRBJ2-1
v_call: TRBV30
cdr3_aa: CACRGETYEFF
cdr3_nt: TGTGCCTGCAGGGGGGAGACTTACGAGTTCTTC

d_call: .
clone_size: few
j_call: TRBJ1-3
v_call: TRBV9
cdr3_aa: CASSSRTVVGNTIYF
cdr3_nt: TGTGCCAGCAGCTCTCGGACAGTTGTTGGAAACACCATATATTTT

d_call: .
clone_size: once
j_call: TRBJ1-6
v_call: TRBV7-2
cdr3_aa: CASSFQGSSYNSPLHF
cdr3_nt: TGTGCCAGCAGCTTTCAGGGGAGCTCCTATAATTCACCCCTCCACTTT

d_call: .
clone_size: few
j_call: TRBJ2-5
v_call: TRBV30
cdr3_aa: CAWSRGKETQYF
cdr3_nt: TGTGCCTGGAGTAGAGGGAAAGAGACCCAGTACTTC

d_call: .
clone_size: .
j_call: TRBJ1-1
v_call: TRBV2
cdr3_aa: CASSELAGNTEAFF
cdr3_nt: TGTGCCAGCAGTGAATTGGCAGGGAACACTGAAGCTTTCTTT

d_call: TRBD1
clone_size: .
j_call: TRBJ2-7
v_call: TRBV27
cdr3_aa: CASSSLTGAYEQYF
cdr3_nt: TGTGCCAGCAGTTCTCTGACAGGGGCCTACGAGCAGTACTTC

d_call: .
clone_size: once
j_call: TRBJ2-7
v_call: TRBV21-1
cdr3_aa: CASSKKPASGSANEQYF
cdr3_nt: TGTGCCAGCAGCAAGAAACCCGCTAGCGGGAGTGCCAACGAGCAGTACTTC

d_call: TRBD2
clone_size: .
j_call: TRBJ2-1
v_call: TRBV2
cdr3_aa: CASSGDLAGYNEQFF
cdr3_nt: TGTGCCAGCAGTGGGGACCTAGCGGGGTACAATGAGCAGTTCTTC

d_call: TRBD1
clone_size: .
j_call: TRBJ1-1
v_call: TRBV7-2
cdr3_aa: CASSQGQGANTEAFF
cdr3_nt: TGTGCCAGCAGCCAGGGGCAGGGGGCGAACACTGAAGCTTTCTTT